This entry is about one T cell receptor beta chain. Its matching antigen is unknown. V lost 3 bases, J lost 0 bases, and 8 bases lay in between. The germline gives CDR1 KGHSH, CDR2 LQKENI. The CDR3 totals 14 residues. This record comes from a study of T cell responses to AZD1222 COVID-19 vaccine. Whole-study results and caveats: In the spike-specific TCR repertoire, nearly half reportedly target unmutated variant regions. Clonal diversity may have been underestimated in mostly white British donors.

TCRdb's copy holds only in-frame clones and misses some; the assay was immunoSEQ multiplex PCR. This table holds around 100,000 clones, 80% to 90% found once. The V call is TRBV18, the J call TRBJ1-2; D is ambiguous. This receptor was taken from an adult in good health. Sequences were derived from peripheral blood, sampled on day 0 of MenACWY control vaccination. The CDR3 DNA sequence: TGTGCCAGCTCACCGGAAGGGACTAACTATGGCTACACCTTC. This codes for CASSPEGTNYGYTF.